The 5 T cell receptor beta chains below come from one sample, sequenced in a study of regulatory T cells in long-lasting Graves disease. Regarding time point: newly diagnosed GD, antithyroid drugs for less than 3 months. From RNA extracted from PBMCs, the TCR library was made. Researchers made TCR beta libraries by using iRepertoire HTBI primers and running Arm-PCR on CDR3 regions. TCRdb independently ran MiXCR on the multiplex PCR reads; one entry per CDR3 protein. The repertoire holds 350,000 to 400,000 distinct CDR3 sequences, with 15% as singletons. This specimen consisted of peripheral blood mononuclear cells (PBMCs), obtained at new diagnosis, from a patient treated with antithyroid drugs. Receptor source: a female donor with Graves disease.

The chain joins TRBV10-3 to TRBJ2-1; 10 bases are a match to TRBD2. Germline CDR1 is ENHRY and CDR2 is SYGVKD. Trimming cost V 4 bases and J 6 bases; bases outside gene matches: 3. The CDR3 runs 14 residues. CDR3 coding DNA: TGTGCCATCAGTGGGGCTAGCGGGGGCAATGAGCAGTTCTTC. It yields the protein CAISGASGGNEQFF.

A remark on this clonotype: This clone may be a read error of a much larger clone one base away. As the CDR3 is not closed by the conserved phenylalanine or tryptophan, this likely results from a read error. This sequence joins TRBV6-2 or TRBV6-3 and TRBJ1-1; 7 bases line up with TRBD1. The CDR3 covers 12 residues. CDR1 is MNHEY, CDR2 SVGEGT, per germline. The junction had 9 bases not matched to a gene; V was cut back by 7 bases and J by 10 bases. The CDR3 nucleotides are TGTGCCAGCAATGACAGGGTGACGCGAGCTTTCTCT. This translates into CASNDRVTRAFS.

This chain uses TRBV4-3 with TRBJ2-7; D perhaps matches TRBD1 (6 bases). Per germline, CDR1 LGHNA and CDR2 YSLEER. This CDR3 comprises 14 residues. Trimming took off 4 bases at V and 2 bases at J, with 12 bases between the two ends. CDR3 protein: CASSPGVDPYEQYF. The CDR3 DNA is TGCGCCAGCAGCCCAGGGGTTGATCCCTACGAGCAGTACTTC.

Ten or more counts support this clonotype. The chain employs TRBV12-5 and TRBJ1-2; D unresolved. This CDR3 contains 16 residues. The V gene's germline CDR1 is LGHNT and CDR2 FRNRAP. V was pared by 1 base and J by 8 bases, with 20 bases between. The CDR3 DNA is TGTGCTAGTGGTTTGGCCCTCCAAGGGAGGGCGAGAGGCTACACCTTC. Amino acids: CASGLALQGRARGYTF.

This clonotype was detected many times. This sequence joins TRBV10-3 and TRBJ2-2; D is perhaps TRBD1 (6 bases). Germline assignment: CDR1 ENHRY and CDR2 SYGVKD. The CDR3 has 13 residues. Trimming pared 9 bases from V and 7 bases from J, leaving 15 bases between. The CDR3: CAISGAQDGELFF. DNA of the CDR3: TGTGCCATATCAGGGGCGCAGGACGGGGAGCTGTTTTTT.